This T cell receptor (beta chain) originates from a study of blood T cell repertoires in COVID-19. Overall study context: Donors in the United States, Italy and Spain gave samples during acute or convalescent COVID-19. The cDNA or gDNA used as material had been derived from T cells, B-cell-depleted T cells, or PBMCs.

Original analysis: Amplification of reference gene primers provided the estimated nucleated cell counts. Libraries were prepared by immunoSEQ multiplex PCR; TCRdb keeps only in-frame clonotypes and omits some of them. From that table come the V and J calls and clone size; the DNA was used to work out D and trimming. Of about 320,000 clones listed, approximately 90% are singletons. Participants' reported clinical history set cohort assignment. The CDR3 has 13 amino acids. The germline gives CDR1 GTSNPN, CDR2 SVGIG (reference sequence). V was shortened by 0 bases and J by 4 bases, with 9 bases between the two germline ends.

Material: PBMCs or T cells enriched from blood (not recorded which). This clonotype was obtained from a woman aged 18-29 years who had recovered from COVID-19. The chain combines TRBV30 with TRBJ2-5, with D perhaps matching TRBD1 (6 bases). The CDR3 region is CAWSVQGPETQYF. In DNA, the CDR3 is TGTGCCTGGAGTGTTCAGGGGCCAGAGACCCAGTACTTC.